The next 24 T cell receptor beta chains were all read from a single sample in a study of shared clonotypes between healthy human individuals (TCRdb year 2020). The library came from the immunoSEQ multiplex PCR assay. TCRdb limited this immuneACCESS table to in-frame rearrangements with V and J called. A share of clones is missing; checked studies link under half to unresolved V genes, and the rest is unexplained. This sample is represented by about 1.5 million clones; 95% to 99% of them were singletons. Around 0.47% of the sample belongs to the ten largest clones. The sample consisted of naive CD4+ T cells sorted from blood. Explained via the paper, the cell subset or site label denotes: CD45RA+ positively selected. These TCRs come from a man aged 30 to 45 in good health.

The rearrangement joins TRBV27 to TRBJ2-7; possible D gene TRBD2, 5 bases. The CDR3 runs to 15 residues. V shed 10 bases and J shed 1 base, with 20 bases lying between them. Germline values: CDR1 MNHEY, CDR2 SMNVEV (reference sequence). The CDR3 nucleotides are TGTGCCACCCTAGCTAGACGGGATTATTCCTACGAGCAGTACTTC. The encoded protein is CATLARRDYSYEQYF.

The chain recombines TRBV7-9 with TRBJ2-7; 9 positions agree with TRBD1. The CDR3 spans 14 residues. Germline V gene data show CDR1 as SEHNR and CDR2 as FQNEAQ (reference sequence). The junction had 4 bases not matched to a gene; V was cut back by 5 bases and J by 2 bases. The CDR3 DNA follows: TGTGCCAGCAGCCCGGACAGGGGTCCCTACGAGCAGTACTTC. It translates to CASSPDRGPYEQYF.

The CDR3 DNA is TGTGCCACCAAGACAGGAACCTACGAGCAGTACTTC. Translation: CATKTGTYEQYF. The rearrangement uses TRBV6-5 and TRBJ2-7, with D perhaps matching TRBD1 (6 bases). Deletions cut 10 bases from V and 2 bases from J, with 12 bases between. CDR1 MNHEY and CDR2 SVGAGI come from the germline V gene. The CDR3 is made up of 12 amino acids.

With respect to this clone: Additional DNA sequences in this sample encode the identical CDR3. The V gene is TRBV29-1, the J gene TRBJ1-4; D unclear. The CDR3 covers 10 residues. Germline CDR1 and CDR2: SQVTM and ANQGSEA. V lost 4 bases, J lost 3 bases, and 0 bases lay in between. The CDR3 DNA follows: TGCAGCGTTGCTAATGAAAAACTGTTTTTT. Translation: CSVANEKLFF.

The V gene is TRBV5-1, the J gene TRBJ2-7, with 16 bases lining up with TRBD2. Trimming cost V 3 bases and J 3 bases; bases outside gene matches: 6. The V gene's germline CDR1 is SGHRS and CDR2 YFSETQ. The CDR3 spans 17 residues. CDR3 region: CASSWGLAGGPHYEQYF. Written as DNA, the CDR3 is TGCGCCAGCAGCTGGGGACTAGCGGGAGGGCCCCACTACGAGCAGTACTTC.

This chain's CDR3 is CASSLTTVNTEAFF. CDR3 nucleotides: TGTGCCAGCAGCTTAACAACGGTGAACACTGAAGCTTTCTTT. The chain combines TRBV7-3 with TRBJ1-1; D unresolved. The V end lost 0 bases, the J end lost 0 bases, and 5 bases lay between the germline ends. Looked up from germline, CDR1 is SGHTA and CDR2 is FQGTGA. There are 14 residues in the CDR3.

This rearrangement joins TRBV4-1 to TRBJ1-4, with TRBD1 identical over 9 bases. The CDR3 contains 17 residues. Per the germline V gene, CDR1 is MGHRA and CDR2 is YSYEKL. Trimming cost V 1 base and J 2 bases; bases outside gene matches: 5. CDR3 DNA: TGCGCCAGCAGCCAAGTTATGGGGACAGGGACTAATGAAAAACTGTTTTTT. Translating gives CASSQVMGTGTNEKLFF.

This clone has a single count. The genes are TRBV28 and TRBJ1-5; D is unclear. The V gene's germline CDR1 is MDHEN and CDR2 SYDVKM. The length of the CDR3 is 13 residues. Between the trimmed V and J ends, which lost 5 bases and 9 bases, there was a span of 14 bases. The CDR3 sequence is CASSADGVGPQHF. DNA for the CDR3: TGTGCCAGCAGTGCAGATGGAGTAGGGCCCCAGCATTTT. The complete variable domain, with remaining parts taken from reference TRBV28 and TRBJ1-5, reads DVKVTQSSRYLVKRTGEKVFLECVQDMDHENMFWYRQDPGLGLRLIYFSYDVKMKEKGDIPEGYSVSREKKERFSLILESASTNQTSMYLCASSADGVGPQHFGDGTRLSIL.

The chain combines TRBV27 with TRBJ2-7; D gene ambiguous. CDR3 size: 11 residues. The germline V gene has CDR1 MNHEY and CDR2 SMNVEV (reference sequence). Trimming took off 7 bases at V and 3 bases at J, with 7 bases between the two ends. CDR3 nucleotides: TGTGCCAGCACCCTCAACTACGAGCAGTACTTC. Protein product: CASTLNYEQYF.

This clone was counted once. V gene TRBV27 combines with J gene TRBJ2-3; TRBD2 aligns across 8 bases. The CDR3 spans 17 residues. Trimming cost V 2 bases and J 0 bases; bases outside gene matches: 7. Germline assignment: CDR1 MNHEY and CDR2 SMNVEV (reference sequence). In nucleotides, the CDR3 is TGTGCCAGCAGTTTAGTTGGACTAGCACCTAGCACAGATACGCAGTATTTT. Translation: CASSLVGLAPSTDTQYF.

The J gene is TRBJ1-1, the V gene TRBV19; no firm D call. Germline assignment: CDR1 LNHDA and CDR2 SQIVND (reference sequence). The CDR3 runs 15 residues. Trimming removed 1 base from V and 0 bases from J, with 9 bases in between. The CDR3 DNA sequence: TGTGCCAGTAGTATAGGCCCCAGGATGAACACTGAAGCTTTCTTT. Its protein is CASSIGPRMNTEAFF.

The chain recombines TRBV5-1 with TRBJ1-1; D gene unclear. This CDR3 has 14 amino acids. Trimming pared 0 bases from V and 1 base from J, leaving 7 bases between. Germline V lookup: CDR1 SGHRS, CDR2 YFSETQ. The DNA of the CDR3 is TGCGCCAGCAGCTTGGACATCTCGAACACTGAAGCTTTCTTT. Protein sequence: CASSLDISNTEAFF. The complete variable domain, with remaining parts taken from reference TRBV5-1 and TRBJ1-1, reads KAGVTQTPRYLIKTRGQQVTLSCSPISGHRSVSWYQQTPGQGLQFLFEYFSETQRNKGNFPGRFSGRQFSNSRSEMNVSTLELGDSALYLCASSLDISNTEAFFGQGTRLTVV.

On this clone itself: Additional DNA sequences in this sample encode the identical CDR3. The rearrangement links TRBV5-5 to TRBJ1-3; 7 nucleotides agree with TRBD1. The CDR3 has 14 amino acids. J lost 1 base, V lost 4 bases, and 2 bases had no gene match. Germline-derived CDR1 and CDR2 are SGHKS and YYEKEE (reference sequence). CDR3 sequence: CASSVQGSGNTIYF. CDR3 DNA: TGTGCCAGCAGCGTACAGGGGTCTGGAAACACCATATATTTT. Full variable domain (outside the CDR3, taken from reference TRBV5-5 and TRBJ1-3): DAGVTQSPTHLIKTRGQQVTLRCSPISGHKSVSWYQQVLGQGPQFIFQYYEKEERGRGNFPDRFSARQFPNYSSELNVNALLLGDSALYLCASSVQGSGNTIYFGEGSWLTVV.

The chain uses TRBV27 and TRBJ2-7, with D uncertain. The CDR3 loop spans 16 amino acids. V dropped 5 bases and J dropped 3 bases, with 20 bases sitting between them. Germline V lookup: CDR1 MNHEY, CDR2 SMNVEV (reference sequence). CDR3 sequence reads: CASSPDAVQRDYEQYF. The DNA for the CDR3 is TGTGCCAGCAGTCCGGACGCAGTCCAGCGTGACTACGAGCAGTACTTC.

The chain employs TRBV9 and TRBJ2-2; possible D gene TRBD2, 5 bases. This CDR3 has 17 residues. Trimming shortened V by 0 bases and J by 2 bases, and 14 bases separated the two germline ends. Germline V lookup: CDR1 SGDLS, CDR2 YYNGEE. The CDR3 is CASSVAWAGSNTGELFF. DNA for the CDR3: TGTGCCAGCAGCGTAGCTTGGGCGGGCTCCAACACCGGGGAGCTGTTTTTT. Looking up the rest from reference TRBV9 and TRBJ2-2 gives the full variable domain: DSGVTQTPKHLITATGQRVTLRCSPRSGDLSVYWYQQSLDQGLQFLIQYYNGEERAKGNILERFSAQQFPDLHSELNLSSLELGDSALYFCASSVAWAGSNTGELFFGEGSRLTVL.

As for this clone: The same CDR3 is also encoded by other DNA sequences in this sample. V gene TRBV29-1 combines with J gene TRBJ1-5; D remains ambiguous. The germline gives CDR1 SQVTM, CDR2 ANQGSEA. V was clipped by 4 bases and J by 3 bases, with 7 bases between them. The CDR3 covers 12 residues. Here the CDR3 reads CSVAGANQPQHF. In DNA, the CDR3 is TGCAGCGTTGCTGGCGCCAATCAGCCCCAGCATTTT.

This clone was observed once. The chain employs TRBV7-9 and TRBJ1-1; 9 bases map to TRBD1. The V segment lost 5 bases and the J segment 3 bases; nucleotides outside the gene matches: 4. This CDR3 contains 14 residues. CDR1 is SEHNR and CDR2 is FQNEAQ in the germline V gene (reference sequence). CDR3 loop: CASSARQGDTEAFF. CDR3 nucleotides: TGTGCCAGCAGCGCCCGACAGGGGGACACTGAAGCTTTCTTT.

The gene calls are TRBV5-4 and TRBJ2-7; D gene uncertain. Trimming cost V 0 bases and J 0 bases, with 13 bases left between them. The germline V gene encodes CDR1 SGHNT and CDR2 YYREEE (reference sequence). The CDR3 runs 16 residues. The DNA of the CDR3 is TGTGCCAGCAGCTTGGCGCCAGGTCGAGACTCCTACGAGCAGTACTTC. As protein: CASSLAPGRDSYEQYF.

V is TRBV5-1 and J is TRBJ2-5; 9 nucleotides line up with TRBD1. Germline CDR1 and CDR2: SGHRS and YFSETQ. Trimming took 2 bases from V and 5 from J; bases not matched to a gene: 7. The CDR3 is 15 amino acids. The CDR3 DNA is TGCGCCAGCAGCTTAAAACAGGGGGCAGGTGAGACCCAGTACTTC. Protein sequence: CASSLKQGAGETQYF.

The rearrangement joins TRBV19 to TRBJ2-5; maybe TRBD2 (6 bases). The V and J ends lost 5 bases and 2 bases respectively, with 18 bases between them. The CDR3 has 16 residues. CDR1 and CDR2 from the germline V gene are LNHDA and SQIVND (reference sequence). In DNA form, the CDR3 reads TGTGCCAGTAGTCCTGAAGGACTAATCGTACAAGAGACCCAGTACTTC. Encoded protein: CASSPEGLIVQETQYF.

The sample holds one count of this clone. The chain uses TRBV28 and TRBJ2-5, with D possibly matching TRBD1 (6 bases). The V end was cut by 4 bases, the J end by 0 bases, with 15 bases between. Per the germline V gene, CDR1 is MDHEN and CDR2 is SYDVKM. The CDR3 has 16 amino acids. This CDR3 reads CASSYPGQLYQETQYF. CDR3 in DNA: TGTGCCAGCAGTTATCCGGGACAACTGTACCAAGAGACCCAGTACTTC.

This chain joins TRBV4-3 and TRBJ2-3; 12 nucleotides align to TRBD2. The CDR3 consists of 14 residues. V gave up 4 bases and J gave up 5 bases; unmatched junction bases: 1. Germline V gene sequence: CDR1 LGHNA, CDR2 YSLEER. The DNA for the CDR3 is TGCGCCAGCAGCCGGGGACTAGCGGGAGATACGCAGTATTTT. Its translation is CASSRGLAGDTQYF.

The chain couples TRBV7-2 to TRBJ2-2; 7 bases match TRBD2. The CDR3 length is 15 residues. After removal of 5 bases from V and 2 bases from J, the junction contained 5 bases not matched to a gene. Germline V CDR1 and CDR2: SGHTA, FQGNSA. CDR3 sequence (DNA): TGTGCCAGCAGCCGGCCTAGCGGAAACACCGGGGAGCTGTTTTTT. Protein: CASSRPSGNTGELFF.

This chain uses TRBV5-1 with TRBJ2-7; maybe TRBD1 (5 bases). This CDR3 spans 15 amino acids. Looked up from germline, CDR1 is SGHRS and CDR2 is YFSETQ. Trimming shortened V by 1 base and J by 2 bases, and 13 bases separated the two germline ends. CDR3 residues: CASSLTWGGTYEQYF. The CDR3 region has the DNA TGCGCCAGCAGCTTGACCTGGGGCGGAACCTACGAGCAGTACTTC.